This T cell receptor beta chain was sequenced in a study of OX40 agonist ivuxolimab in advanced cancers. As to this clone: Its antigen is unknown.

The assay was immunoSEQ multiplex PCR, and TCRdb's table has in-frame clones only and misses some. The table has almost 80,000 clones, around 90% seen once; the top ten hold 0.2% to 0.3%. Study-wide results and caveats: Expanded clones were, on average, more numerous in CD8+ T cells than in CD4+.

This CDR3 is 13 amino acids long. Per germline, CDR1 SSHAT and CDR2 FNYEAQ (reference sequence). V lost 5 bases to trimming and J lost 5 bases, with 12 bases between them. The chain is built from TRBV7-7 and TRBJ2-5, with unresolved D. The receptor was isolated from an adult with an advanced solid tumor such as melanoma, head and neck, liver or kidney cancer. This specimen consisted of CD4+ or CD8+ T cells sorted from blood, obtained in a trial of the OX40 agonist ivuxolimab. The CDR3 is CASSPRMGETQYF. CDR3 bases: TGTGCCAGCAGCCCGCGTATGGGCGAGACCCAGTACTTC.